The T cell receptor (beta chain) under discussion was sequenced for a study of beta chain features in type 1 diabetes. The entirety of the isolated RNA underwent reverse transcription, so expressed TCRB transcripts were sequenced. Generated by immunoSEQ multiplex PCR, the TCRdb table keeps only in-frame clones and is missing some. The top ten clones hold under 0.02% of a sample with roughly 300,000 clones, roughly 13% of them seen once. Germline CDR1 reads DFQATT; CDR2 reads SNEGSKA (reference sequence). This CDR3 is built from 11 residues. With 4 bases removed from V and 0 bases from J, the gap between germline ends came to 3 bases. With respect to this clone: Its antigen remains unknown.

Broader study findings: Moderately but significantly shorter TCRB CDR3s were found in Type 1 diabetes patients in all four CD4+ subsets.

This TCR came from a man aged 25 to 40 with type 1 diabetes. The chain couples TRBV20-1 to TRBJ1-1, with D uncertain. The sample consisted of naive CD4+ T cells from blood. DNA for the CDR3: TGCAGTGCTACGGTGAACACTGAAGCTTTCTTT. As protein: CSATVNTEAFF.